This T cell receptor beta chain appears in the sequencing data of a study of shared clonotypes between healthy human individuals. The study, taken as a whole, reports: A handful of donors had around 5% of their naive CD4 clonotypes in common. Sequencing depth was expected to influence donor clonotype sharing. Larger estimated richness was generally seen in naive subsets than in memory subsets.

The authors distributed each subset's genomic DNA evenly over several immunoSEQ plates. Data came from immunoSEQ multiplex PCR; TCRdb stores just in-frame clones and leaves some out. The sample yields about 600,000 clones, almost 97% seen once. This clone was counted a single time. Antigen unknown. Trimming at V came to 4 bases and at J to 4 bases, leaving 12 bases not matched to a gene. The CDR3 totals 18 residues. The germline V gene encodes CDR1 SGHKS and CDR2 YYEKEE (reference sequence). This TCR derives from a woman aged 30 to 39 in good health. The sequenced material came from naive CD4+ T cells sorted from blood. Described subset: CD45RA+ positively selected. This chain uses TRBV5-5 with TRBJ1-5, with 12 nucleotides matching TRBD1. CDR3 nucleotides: TGTGCCAGCAGCCGAGGGACAGGGGGCGGTTTTGATAATCAGCCCCAGCATTTT. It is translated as CASSRGTGGGFDNQPQHF. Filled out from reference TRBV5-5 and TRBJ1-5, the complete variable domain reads DAGVTQSPTHLIKTRGQQVTLRCSPISGHKSVSWYQQVLGQGPQFIFQYYEKEERGRGNFPDRFSARQFPNYSSELNVNALLLGDSALYLCASSRGTGGGFDNQPQHFGDGTRLSIL.